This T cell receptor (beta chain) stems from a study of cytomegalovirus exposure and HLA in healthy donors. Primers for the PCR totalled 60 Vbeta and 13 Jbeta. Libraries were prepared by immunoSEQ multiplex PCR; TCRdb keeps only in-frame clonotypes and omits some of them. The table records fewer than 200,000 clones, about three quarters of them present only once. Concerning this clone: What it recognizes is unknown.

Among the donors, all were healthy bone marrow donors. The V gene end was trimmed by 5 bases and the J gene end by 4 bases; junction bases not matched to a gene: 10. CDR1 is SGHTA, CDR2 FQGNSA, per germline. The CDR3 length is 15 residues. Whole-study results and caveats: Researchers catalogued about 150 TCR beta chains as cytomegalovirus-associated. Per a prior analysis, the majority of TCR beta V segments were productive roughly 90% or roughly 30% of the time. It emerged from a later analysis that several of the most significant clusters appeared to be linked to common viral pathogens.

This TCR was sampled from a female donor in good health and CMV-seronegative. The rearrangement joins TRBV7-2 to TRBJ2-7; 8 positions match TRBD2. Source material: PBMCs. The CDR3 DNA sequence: TGTGCCAGCAGCCTCTTTAGCGGGATGGTTTACGAGCAGTACTTC. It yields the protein CASSLFSGMVYEQYF.